The 23 T cell receptor beta chains given below trace back to one sample, sequenced in a study of naive and memory T cell subsets. Both TRBC1 and TRBC2 were covered by a beta constant-region primer of two equimolar oligonucleotides. MiXCR, run by TCRdb on the UMI-ligation and nested PCR reads, gives a single entry per CDR3 protein. This sample yields approximately 82,000 distinct CDR3 sequences, of which 5.5% to 8.5% are seen a single time; roughly 1.5% belongs to the top ten. The specimen sequenced was central memory CD4+ T cells from blood. The receptors originated from a human donor in good health.

This clonotype was seen repeatedly, ten times or more. This CDR3 is CATSRFGEQFF. The CDR3 DNA is TGTGCCACCAGTAGGTTTGGGGAGCAGTTCTTC. The rearrangement joins TRBV24-1 to TRBJ2-1; D is uncertain. The V end lost 6 bases, the J end lost 10 bases, and 9 bases lay between the germline ends. Germline assignment: CDR1 KGHDR and CDR2 SFDVKD. There are 11 residues in the CDR3.

The V and J genes are TRBV7-2 and TRBJ2-5; 9 bases map to TRBD1. The CDR3 is made up of 16 amino acids. Trimming removed 1 base from V and 2 bases from J; junction bases left unmatched: 5. Per the germline V gene, CDR1 is SGHTA and CDR2 is FQGNSA. The CDR3 bases are TGTGCCAGCAGCTTAGGACAGGGGGGAAAACAAGAGACCCAGTACTTC. As protein: CASSLGQGGKQETQYF.

This clonotype was detected many times. V and J are TRBV28 and TRBJ1-1; D ambiguous. The CDR3 consists of 14 residues. V lost 3 bases to trimming and J lost 2 bases, with 10 bases between them. Germline values: CDR1 MDHEN, CDR2 SYDVKM. CDR3 loop: CASSLSRPNTEAFF. The CDR3 DNA sequence: TGTGCCAGCAGTTTGAGTCGGCCAAACACTGAAGCTTTCTTT.

This clonotype was found many times. This rearrangement joins TRBV11-3 to TRBJ1-2; D is undetermined. Germline V gives CDR1 SGHNT, CDR2 YENEEA. With 5 bases removed from V and 3 bases from J, the gap between germline ends came to 16 bases. The CDR3 consists of 15 residues. In DNA, the CDR3 is TGTGCCAGCAGCGCCCAGTCAGGTTCTGACTATGGCTACACCTTC. It specifies CASSAQSGSDYGYTF.

This clonotype was detected many times. This chain joins TRBV7-2 and TRBJ1-6, with unresolved D. This CDR3 contains 16 residues. Per the germline V gene, CDR1 is SGHTA and CDR2 is FQGNSA. With 5 bases removed from V and 9 bases from J, the gap between germline ends came to 20 bases. CDR3 nucleotide sequence: TGTGCCAGCAGCCATATATTCGGGTCGGTAATTTCACCCCTCCACTTT. This sequence encodes CASSHIFGSVISPLHF.

This clonotype was detected ten times or more. The rearrangement joins TRBV28 to TRBJ1-2; 12 nucleotides agree with TRBD1. V lost 5 bases and J lost 7; bases outside the gene matches: 8. The CDR3 consists of 15 residues. CDR1 is MDHEN and CDR2 is SYDVKM in the germline V gene. CDR3 DNA: TGTGCCAGCAGTGGACCGGGACAGGGGGCGGTTGGCTACACCTTC. Translation gives CASSGPGQGAVGYTF.

V usage is TRBV5-5 and J usage is TRBJ2-1; 7 positions agree with TRBD2. CDR1 and CDR2 from the germline V gene are SGHKS and YYEKEE (reference sequence). The CDR3 has 15 residues. J lost 0 bases, V lost 4 bases, and 4 bases had no gene match. In DNA, the CDR3 is TGTGCCAGCAGCCCCGGGACTACCTCCTACAATGAGCAGTTCTTC. Translating it yields CASSPGTTSYNEQFF.

The chain links TRBV20-1 to TRBJ2-3; 9 nucleotides match TRBD2. Germline assignment: CDR1 DFQATT and CDR2 SNEGSKA (reference sequence). This CDR3 region has 14 residues. Trimming at V came to 2 bases and at J to 5 bases, leaving 5 bases not matched to a gene. CDR3 sequence: CSARRGGALDTQYF. The CDR3 nucleotides are TGCAGTGCTAGACGCGGGGGGGCCCTAGATACGCAGTATTTT.

This clonotype was seen at least ten times. The V and J genes are TRBV4-3 and TRBJ2-5, with 7 bases lining up with TRBD2. The V and J ends lost 3 bases and 2 bases, in that order; junction bases with no gene match: 6. Germline-derived CDR1 and CDR2 are LGHNA and YSLEER. This CDR3 region has 15 residues. CDR3 DNA: TGCGCCAGCAGCCATGTCGGGGAGGGACAAGAGACCCAGTACTTC. Residues: CASSHVGEGQETQYF.

This clonotype was observed many times. This chain joins TRBV20-1 and TRBJ1-1, with a possible D match to TRBD1 (6 bases). The CDR3 runs 14 residues. Deletions cut 4 bases from V and 4 bases from J, with 16 bases between. From germline, CDR1 is DFQATT and CDR2 SNEGSKA (reference sequence). In DNA, the CDR3 is TGCAGTGCTACCGTTAACAGGGACCCCACTGAAGCTTTCTTT. Its translation: CSATVNRDPTEAFF.

This clonotype appeared many times. The chain combines TRBV21-1 with TRBJ2-3; TRBD1, the table's D call, was not compared with the DNA. TRBV21-1 is a documented pseudogene. The CDR3 has 18 amino acids. CDR3 sequence: CASSKGVEGGGSTDTQYF. DNA of the CDR3: TGTGCCAGCAGCAAAGGCGTCGAGGGAGGGGGCAGCACAGATACGCAGTATTTT.

This chain joins TRBV6-2 or TRBV6-3 and TRBJ2-5, with 9 bases lining up with TRBD1. The CDR3 extends over 13 amino acids. Trimming removed 7 bases from V and 5 bases from J; junction bases left unmatched: 5. The germline CDR1 and CDR2 sequences are MNHEY and SVGEGT. CDR3 loop: CASTWDREETQYF. In DNA, the CDR3 is TGTGCCAGCACCTGGGACAGGGAGGAGACCCAGTACTTC.

The chain employs TRBV30 and TRBJ2-7; TRBD1 is a possible D gene (6 bases). V gave up 7 bases and J gave up 2 bases, with 12 bases separating them. Germline CDR1 and CDR2: GTSNPN and SVGIG (reference sequence). The CDR3 is made up of 12 amino acids. Here the CDR3 DNA reads TGTGCCTCTGGGACACTTACCTACGAGCAGTACTTC. This codes for CASGTLTYEQYF.

This clonotype has ten or more counts. The chain uses TRBV6-2 or TRBV6-3 and TRBJ2-3; the D call may be TRBD1 or TRBD2 (5 bases each). The germline V and J ends were trimmed by 7 bases and 2 bases, with 16 bases remaining between them. Germline V lookup: CDR1 MNHEY, CDR2 SVGEGT. The CDR3 is 15 amino acids. The CDR3 spells CASTALGTATDTQYF. DNA of the CDR3: TGTGCCAGCACTGCACTAGGGACGGCCACAGATACGCAGTATTTT.

There are a few counts of this clonotype. The J gene is TRBJ2-5, the V gene TRBV7-7; D is ambiguous. The V end was cut by 5 bases, the J end by 5 bases, with 15 bases between. Germline assignment: CDR1 SSHAT and CDR2 FNYEAQ (reference sequence). This CDR3 comprises 14 residues. The CDR3 loop is CASSPRGLGETQYF. For the CDR3, the DNA is TGTGCCAGCAGCCCGCGAGGTCTGGGGGAGACCCAGTACTTC.

The rearrangement links TRBV6-2 or TRBV6-3 to TRBJ2-5; tentative D call: TRBD2 (5 bases). Per germline, CDR1 MNHEY and CDR2 SVGEGT. The CDR3 totals 12 residues. The V and J ends lost 5 bases and 4 bases respectively, with 8 bases between them. This CDR3 is CASSLRGETQYF. CDR3 coding DNA: TGTGCCAGCAGTCTACGGGGAGAGACCCAGTACTTC.

The V gene is TRBV7-8, the J gene TRBJ2-3; 8 bases match TRBD2. The CDR3 covers 15 residues. Germline loops: CDR1 SGHVS, CDR2 FQNEAQ. Losses at the gene ends were 6 bases for V and 2 bases for J; bases not matched to a gene: 7. For the CDR3, the DNA is TGTGCCAGCAGTCATAGCGGGACCAACACAGATACGCAGTATTTT. This gives the protein CASSHSGTNTDTQYF.

There are a few counts of this clonotype. The chain employs TRBV18 and TRBJ2-5, with 10 bases aligning to TRBD2. CDR3 length: 15 amino acids. J lost 2 bases, V lost 3 bases, and 3 bases had no gene match. CDR1 is KGHSH, CDR2 LQKENI, per germline. CDR3: CASSPGLAVQETQYF. CDR3 DNA: TGTGCCAGCTCACCCGGACTAGCGGTTCAAGAGACCCAGTACTTC. The complete variable domain, with remaining parts taken from reference TRBV18 and TRBJ2-5, reads NAGVMQNPRHLVRRRGQEARLRCSPMKGHSHVYWYRQLPEEGLKFMVYLQKENIIDESGMPKERFSAEFPKEGPSILRIQQVVRGDSAAYFCASSPGLAVQETQYFGPGTRLLVL.

The V call is TRBV6-2 or TRBV6-3, the J call TRBJ2-4, with a tentative D call TRBD2 (5 bases). CDR3 length: 14 amino acids. Germline assignment: CDR1 MNHEY and CDR2 SVGEGT. V was clipped by 4 bases and J by 3 bases, with 10 bases between them. DNA for the CDR3: TGTGCCAGCAGTTTGGGCGACTACAAAAACATTCAGTACTTC. It specifies CASSLGDYKNIQYF.

The chain combines TRBV5-1 with TRBJ1-1; TRBD1 might be the D (5 bases). Germline loops: CDR1 SGHRS, CDR2 YFSETQ. The CDR3 extends over 13 amino acids. V was pared by 3 bases and J by 1 base, with 7 bases between. For the CDR3, the DNA is TGCGCCAGCAGCTGGACATCGAACACTGAAGCTTTCTTT. This codes for CASSWTSNTEAFF.

This sequence joins TRBV29-1 and TRBJ2-1; no reliable D call. The CDR3 runs to 16 residues. V shed 7 bases and J shed 0 bases, with 19 bases lying between them. Germline CDR1 is SQVTM and CDR2 is ANQGSEA. The DNA for the CDR3 is TGCAGCGCTATGCGGATCGGCGGAAGCTCCTACAATGAGCAGTTCTTC. Protein: CSAMRIGGSSYNEQFF.

The J gene is TRBJ2-7, the V gene TRBV6-6; the D call may be TRBD1 or TRBD2 (5 bases each). The CDR3 spans 12 residues. The germline gives CDR1 MNHNY, CDR2 SVGAGI (reference sequence). Deletions cut 4 bases from V and 6 bases from J, with 10 bases between. The CDR3 protein is CASSSRDPEQYF. CDR3 DNA sequence: TGTGCCAGCAGTTCCCGGGACCCCGAGCAGTACTTC.

The rearrangement uses TRBV6-5 and TRBJ2-5, with TRBD2 as a possible D gene (6 bases). CDR1 is MNHEY, CDR2 SVGAGI, per germline. The V end lost 6 bases, the J end lost 5 bases, and 13 bases lay between the germline ends. The CDR3 is made up of 13 amino acids. This CDR3 is CASSSGRRETQYF. In DNA form, the CDR3 reads TGTGCCAGCAGCAGCGGGCGCCGGGAGACCCAGTACTTC.